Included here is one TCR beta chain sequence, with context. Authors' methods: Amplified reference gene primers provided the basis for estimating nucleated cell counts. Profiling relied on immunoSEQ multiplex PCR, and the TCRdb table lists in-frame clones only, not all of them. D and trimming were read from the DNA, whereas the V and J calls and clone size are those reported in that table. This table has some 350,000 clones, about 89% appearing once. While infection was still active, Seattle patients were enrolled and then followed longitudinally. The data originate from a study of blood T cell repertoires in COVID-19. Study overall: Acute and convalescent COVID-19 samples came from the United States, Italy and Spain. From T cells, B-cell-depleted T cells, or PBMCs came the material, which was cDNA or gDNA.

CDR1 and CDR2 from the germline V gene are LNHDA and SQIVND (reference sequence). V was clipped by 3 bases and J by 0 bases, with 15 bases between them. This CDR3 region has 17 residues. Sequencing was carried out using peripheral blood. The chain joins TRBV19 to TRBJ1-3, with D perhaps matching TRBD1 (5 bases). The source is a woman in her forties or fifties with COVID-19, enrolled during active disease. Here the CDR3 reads CASSMGSFGGSGNTIYF. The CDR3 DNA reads TGTGCCAGTAGTATGGGATCCTTCGGGGGCTCTGGAAACACCATATATTTT.